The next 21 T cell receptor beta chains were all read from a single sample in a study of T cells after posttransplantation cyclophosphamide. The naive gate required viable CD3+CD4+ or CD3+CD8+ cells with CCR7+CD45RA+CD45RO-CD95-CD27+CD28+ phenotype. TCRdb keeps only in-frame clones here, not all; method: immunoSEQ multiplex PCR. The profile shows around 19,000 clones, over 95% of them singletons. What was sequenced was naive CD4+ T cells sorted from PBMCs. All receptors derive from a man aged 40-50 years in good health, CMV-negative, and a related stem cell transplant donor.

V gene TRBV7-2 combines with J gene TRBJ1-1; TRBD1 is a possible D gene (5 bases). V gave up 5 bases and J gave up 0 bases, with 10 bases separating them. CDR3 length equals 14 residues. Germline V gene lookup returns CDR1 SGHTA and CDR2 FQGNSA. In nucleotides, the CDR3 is TGTGCCAGCAGCCCTAGACAGATGAACACTGAAGCTTTCTTT. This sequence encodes CASSPRQMNTEAFF.

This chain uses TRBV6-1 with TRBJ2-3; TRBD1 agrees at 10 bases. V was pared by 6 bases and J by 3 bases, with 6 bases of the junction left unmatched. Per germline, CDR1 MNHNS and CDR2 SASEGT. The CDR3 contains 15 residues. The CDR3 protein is CASRVPGQGTDTQYF. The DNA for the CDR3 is TGTGCCAGCAGGGTCCCGGGACAGGGGACAGATACGCAGTATTTT.

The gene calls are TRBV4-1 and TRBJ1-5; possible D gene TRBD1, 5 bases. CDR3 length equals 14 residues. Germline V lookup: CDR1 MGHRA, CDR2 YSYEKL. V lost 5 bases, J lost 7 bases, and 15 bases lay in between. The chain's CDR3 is CASSYPGRKQPQHF. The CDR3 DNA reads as TGCGCCAGCAGCTACCCAGGGCGTAAGCAGCCCCAGCATTTT.

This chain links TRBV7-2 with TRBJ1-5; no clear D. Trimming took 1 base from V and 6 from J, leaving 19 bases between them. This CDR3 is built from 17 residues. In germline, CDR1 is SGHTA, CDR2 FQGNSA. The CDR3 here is CASSLGGGLPSSQPQHF. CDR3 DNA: TGTGCCAGCAGCTTAGGGGGTGGACTGCCATCATCTCAGCCCCAGCATTTT.

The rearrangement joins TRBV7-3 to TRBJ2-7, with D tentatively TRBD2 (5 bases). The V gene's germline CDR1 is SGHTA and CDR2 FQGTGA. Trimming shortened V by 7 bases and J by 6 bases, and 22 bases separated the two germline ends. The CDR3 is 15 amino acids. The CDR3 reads CASTNPRTRRSEQYF. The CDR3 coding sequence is TGTGCCAGCACCAATCCTAGGACTCGGCGGTCCGAGCAGTACTTC.

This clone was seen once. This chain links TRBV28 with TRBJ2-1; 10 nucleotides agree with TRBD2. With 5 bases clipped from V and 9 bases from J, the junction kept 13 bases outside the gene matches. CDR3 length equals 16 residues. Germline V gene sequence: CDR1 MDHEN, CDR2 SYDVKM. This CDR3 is CASSPWTSGGRGEQFF. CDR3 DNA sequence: TGTGCCAGCAGTCCCTGGACTAGCGGAGGTAGGGGTGAGCAGTTCTTC.

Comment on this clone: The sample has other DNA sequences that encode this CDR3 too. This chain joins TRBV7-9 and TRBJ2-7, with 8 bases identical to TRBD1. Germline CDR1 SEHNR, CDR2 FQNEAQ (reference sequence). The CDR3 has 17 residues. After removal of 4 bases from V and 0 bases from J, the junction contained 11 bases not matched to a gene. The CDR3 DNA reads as TGTGCCAGCAGCTCTATCTCCGGGACAGGACACTCCTACGAGCAGTACTTC. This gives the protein CASSSISGTGHSYEQYF.

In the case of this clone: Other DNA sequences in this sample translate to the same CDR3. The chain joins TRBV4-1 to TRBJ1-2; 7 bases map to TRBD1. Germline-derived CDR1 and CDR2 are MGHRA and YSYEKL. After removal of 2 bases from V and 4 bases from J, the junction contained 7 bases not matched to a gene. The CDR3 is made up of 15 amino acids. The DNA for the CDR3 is TGCGCCAGCAGCCAATTGAGGGGGCGGTTCTATGGCTACACCTTC. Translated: CASSQLRGRFYGYTF.

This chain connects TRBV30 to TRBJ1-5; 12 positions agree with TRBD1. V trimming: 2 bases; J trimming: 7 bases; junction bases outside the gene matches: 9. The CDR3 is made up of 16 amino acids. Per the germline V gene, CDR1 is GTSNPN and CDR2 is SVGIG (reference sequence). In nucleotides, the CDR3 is TGTGCCTGGAGTCCGGCCGGGACAGGGGGCGGGCAGCCCCAGCATTTT. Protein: CAWSPAGTGGGQPQHF.

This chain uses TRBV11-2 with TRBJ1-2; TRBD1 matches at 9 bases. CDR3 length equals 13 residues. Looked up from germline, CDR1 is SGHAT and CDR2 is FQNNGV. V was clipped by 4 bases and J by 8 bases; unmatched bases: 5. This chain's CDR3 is CASSSGTGIGYTF. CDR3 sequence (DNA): TGTGCCAGCAGCTCCGGGACAGGGATCGGCTACACCTTC.

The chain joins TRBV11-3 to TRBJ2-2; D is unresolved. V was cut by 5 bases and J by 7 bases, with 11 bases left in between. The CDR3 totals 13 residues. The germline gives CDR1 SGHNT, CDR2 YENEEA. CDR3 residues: CASSLTRNGELFF. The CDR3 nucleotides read TGTGCCAGCAGCCTGACTCGGAACGGGGAGCTGTTTTTT.

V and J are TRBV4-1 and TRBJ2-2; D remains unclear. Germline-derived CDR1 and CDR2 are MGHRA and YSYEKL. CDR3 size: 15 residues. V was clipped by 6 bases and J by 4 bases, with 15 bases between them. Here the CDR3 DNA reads TGCGCCAGCAGGCTGGGCTACCCAGGCACCGGGGAGCTGTTTTTT. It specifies CASRLGYPGTGELFF.

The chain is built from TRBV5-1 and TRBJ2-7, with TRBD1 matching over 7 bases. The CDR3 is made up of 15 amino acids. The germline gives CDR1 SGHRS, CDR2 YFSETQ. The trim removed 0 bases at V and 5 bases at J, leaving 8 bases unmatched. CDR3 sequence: CASSLDWAQGDEQYF. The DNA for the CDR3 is TGCGCCAGCAGCTTGGATTGGGCCCAGGGGGACGAGCAGTACTTC.

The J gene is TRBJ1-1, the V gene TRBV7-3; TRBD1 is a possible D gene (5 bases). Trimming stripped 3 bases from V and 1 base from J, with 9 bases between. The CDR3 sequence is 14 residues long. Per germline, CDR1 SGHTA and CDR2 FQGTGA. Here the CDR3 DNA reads TGTGCCAGCAGCTTGCAGGGTCCGAACACTGAAGCTTTCTTT. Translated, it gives CASSLQGPNTEAFF. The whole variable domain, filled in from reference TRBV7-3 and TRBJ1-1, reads GAGVSQTPSNKVTEKGKYVELRCDPISGHTALYWYRQSLGQGPEFLIYFQGTGAADDSGLPNDRFFAVRPEGSVSTLKIQRTERGDSAVYLCASSLQGPNTEAFFGQGTRLTVV.

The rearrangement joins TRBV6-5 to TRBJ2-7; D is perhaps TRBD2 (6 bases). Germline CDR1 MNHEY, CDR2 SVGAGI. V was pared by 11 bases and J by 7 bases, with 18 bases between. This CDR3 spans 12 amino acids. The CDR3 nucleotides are TGTGCCGTCCATGGAGGGCGGAGGGAGCAGTACTTC. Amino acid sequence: CAVHGGRREQYF.

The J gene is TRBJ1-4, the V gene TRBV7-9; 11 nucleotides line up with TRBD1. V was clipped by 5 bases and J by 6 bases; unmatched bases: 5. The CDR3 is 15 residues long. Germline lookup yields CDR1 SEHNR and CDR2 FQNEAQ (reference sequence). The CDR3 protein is CASSQPDRGHEKLFF. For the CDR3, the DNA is TGTGCCAGCAGCCAGCCGGACAGGGGGCATGAAAAACTGTTTTTT.

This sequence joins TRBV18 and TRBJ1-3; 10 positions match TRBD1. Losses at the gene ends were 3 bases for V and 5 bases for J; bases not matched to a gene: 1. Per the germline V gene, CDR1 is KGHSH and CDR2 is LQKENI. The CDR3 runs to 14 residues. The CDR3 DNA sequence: TGTGCCAGCTCACCGGGACAGGGGAGAAACACCATATATTTT. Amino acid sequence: CASSPGQGRNTIYF. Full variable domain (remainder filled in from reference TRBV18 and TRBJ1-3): NAGVMQNPRHLVRRRGQEARLRCSPMKGHSHVYWYRQLPEEGLKFMVYLQKENIIDESGMPKERFSAEFPKEGPSILRIQQVVRGDSAAYFCASSPGQGRNTIYFGEGSWLTVV.

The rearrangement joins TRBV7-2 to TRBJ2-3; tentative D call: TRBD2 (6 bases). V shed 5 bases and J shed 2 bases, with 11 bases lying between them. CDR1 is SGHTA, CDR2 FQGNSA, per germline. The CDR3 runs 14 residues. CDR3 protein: CASSRDSYTDTQYF. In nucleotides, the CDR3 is TGTGCCAGCAGCCGGGACTCGTACACAGATACGCAGTATTTT.

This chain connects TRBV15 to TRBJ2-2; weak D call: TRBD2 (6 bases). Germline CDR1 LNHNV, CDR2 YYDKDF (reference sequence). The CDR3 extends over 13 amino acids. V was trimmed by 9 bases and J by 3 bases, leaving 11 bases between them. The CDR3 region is CATALAHTGELFF. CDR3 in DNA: TGTGCCACAGCTCTAGCGCACACCGGGGAGCTGTTTTTT. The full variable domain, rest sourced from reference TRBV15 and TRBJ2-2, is DAMVIQNPRYQVTQFGKPVTLSCSQTLNHNVMYWYQQKSSQAPKLLFHYYDKDFNNEADTPDNFQSRRPNTSFCFLDIRSPGLGDTAMYLCATALAHTGELFFGEGSRLTVL.

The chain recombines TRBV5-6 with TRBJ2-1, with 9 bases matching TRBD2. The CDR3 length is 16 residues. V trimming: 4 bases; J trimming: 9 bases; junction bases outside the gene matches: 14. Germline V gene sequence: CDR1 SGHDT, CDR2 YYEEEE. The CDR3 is CASSPGTGTSRGEQFF. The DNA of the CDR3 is TGTGCCAGCAGCCCGGGGACGGGGACTAGCCGGGGTGAGCAGTTCTTC.

CDR3 loop: CASSSRDSTYNEQFF. In nucleotides, the CDR3 is TGTGCCAGCTCAAGCCGGGACTCCACCTACAATGAGCAGTTCTTC. V is TRBV18 and J is TRBJ2-1; tentative D call: TRBD2 (6 bases). CDR1 and CDR2 from the germline V gene are KGHSH and LQKENI. Trimming took off 5 bases at V and 2 bases at J, with 13 bases between the two ends. The CDR3 has 15 amino acids.